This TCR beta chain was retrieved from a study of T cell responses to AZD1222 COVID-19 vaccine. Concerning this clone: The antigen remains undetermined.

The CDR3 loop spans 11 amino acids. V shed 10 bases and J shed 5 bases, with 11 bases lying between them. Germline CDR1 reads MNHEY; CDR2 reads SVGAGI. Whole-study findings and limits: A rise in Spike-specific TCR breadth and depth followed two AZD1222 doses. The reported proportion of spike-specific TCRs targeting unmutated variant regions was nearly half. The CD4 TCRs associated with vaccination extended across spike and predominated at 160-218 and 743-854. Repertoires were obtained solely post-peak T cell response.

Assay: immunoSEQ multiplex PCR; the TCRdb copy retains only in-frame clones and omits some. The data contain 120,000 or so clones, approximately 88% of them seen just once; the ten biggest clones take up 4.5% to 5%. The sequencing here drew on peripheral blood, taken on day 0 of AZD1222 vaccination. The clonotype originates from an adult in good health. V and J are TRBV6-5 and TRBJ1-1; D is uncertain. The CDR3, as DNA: TGTGCCACCCATATCGGAACTGAAGCTTTCTTT. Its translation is CATHIGTEAFF.